This entry describes one T cell receptor beta chain. Its antigen remains unidentified. A much larger clone differs by one base, so this may be a read error. A patient counted as having stable Graves' hyperthyroidism if no progression to ophthalmopathy occurred over 18 months of follow-up. Hyperthyroidism patients were newly diagnosed, with disease duration under 2 months, and aged 18 to 65 years. Patients with uncontrolled infections, other autoimmune diseases, pregnancy or lactation were excluded. Clinical symptoms, serum thyroxine and TRAb, thyroid ultrasound, and orbital computed tomography formed the basis for the diagnoses. PBMCs were isolated from 8 to 10 ml of fresh peripheral blood by Ficoll-Paque density gradient centrifugation. Trizol reagent was used to extract total RNA, and RNA quality was then checked on an Agilent 2100 Bioanalyzer. These data are taken from a study of T cells in Graves' hyperthyroidism and ophthalmopathy (dated by TCRdb to about 2019). Study-level background: Peripheral blood samples were taken at the time of initial diagnosis, prior to any treatment. To identify distinguishing TCR V-J signatures, a discovery cohort of roughly 100 patients was used, comprising 40 to 45 with Graves' ophthalmopathy and around 60 with stable Graves' hyperthyroidism. An independent validation cohort of about 19 hyperthyroidism patients and approximately 15 patients who later progressed to ophthalmopathy tested prospective prediction of ophthalmopathy. The roughly 91 discovery patients were randomly divided into training and test sets at a 7:3 ratio. In addition, the study compared T-cell repertoires in thyroid tissue and in blood from over 5 Graves' hyperthyroidism patients. Once sampling was done, hyperthyroidism patients were given methimazole at a starting dose of 30 mg daily, whereas ophthalmopathy patients were given high-dose intravenous methylprednisolone. The paper reports TCR Vbeta CDR3 sequencing of roughly 140 peripheral blood samples: some 41 ophthalmopathy, 70 to 85 hyperthyroidism and 17 progressor patients.

Amplification of TCR beta CDR3 regions was carried out from RNA transcripts. A first-round RT-PCR of the TCR CDR3 used the HTBI primer set with the Qiagen OneStep RT-PCR kit. Libraries were constructed in a second round of multiplex PCR, after which size selection and purification were carried out. Sequencing of the libraries was done on an Illumina HiSeq2000 using paired-end 100 bp reads. Regarding the original processing steps: Raw data were processed with SOAPnuke, discarding reads with adapters, uncalled bases, mean Phred below 15, or no exact constant-primer or identifier match. COPE v1.2.5 was used to merge the high-quality paired reads, and each unique nucleotide sequence was defined as a clonotype. Clonotypes were aligned to IMGT TRBV, TRBD and TRBJ reference segments using MiTCR v1.1. The analysis included only V-J combinations with a frequency above 0.0001, which together covered 98% to 99.2% of the repertoires. The TCS score was defined as F50 (clonal expansion) divided by E x V (chaos), with BLOSUM62-based TCRdist calculated between CDR3 peptides within each V-J. Welch's t-statistics and random forest reduced 500 to 650 V-J features to 13, which were used in a naive Bayes classifier (R e1071). The raw public reads went through TCRdb reprocessing: fastp at Q25, MiXCR clone calling, in-frame beta chains kept. Every distinct CDR3 protein forms one entry, paired with its most common genes and DNA. Here the V and J calls rest on TCRdb's processing, not on the authors' analysis. The sample includes 650,000 to 750,000 distinct CDR3 sequences, with 13% to 15% observed a single time. Roughly a tenth of the sample is in the top ten clones.

Overall study results and their limits: Blood samples also contained most of the expanded thyroid clonotypes (frequency above 0.001), which suggests that blood repertoires may reflect thyroid immune responses. No statistical method was used to fix the sample size in advance, and group allocation was not hidden from the investigators. In cross-validation, a model built on a 13 V-J signature told ophthalmopathy apart from stable hyperthyroidism with approximately 90% sensitivity and roughly 83% specificity, and in testing the same model reached 80%/75%. In validation, the model predicted progression to ophthalmopathy a median of around 6.5 months before onset, with over 60% sensitivity and 72.22% specificity.

This TCR was sampled from a woman between 18 and 30 years old with Graves' hyperthyroidism. Sequenced sample: blood.

The CDR3 region reads CASSHRLLVSTDTQYF. The nucleotides read TGCGCCAGCAGCCACCGACTCCTCGTTAGCACAGATACGCAGTATTTT. This sequence uses TRBV5-1 and TRBJ2-3; the D gene cannot be resolved reliably. Trimming costs V 4 bases and J 0 bases, and their ends lie 15 bases apart. CDR1 and CDR2, per the germline V gene, are SGHRS and YFSETQ. Counted from cysteine to phenylalanine, this CDR3 has 16 amino acids. The read is trimmed to its CDR3 DNA, 48 bases read in frame from base 1.